The 21 T cell receptor beta chains listed next were all sequenced from one sample in a study of blood T cell repertoires in COVID-19. Libraries were prepared by immunoSEQ multiplex PCR; TCRdb keeps only in-frame clonotypes and omits some of them. The sample carries fewer than 250,000 clones, approximately 87% recorded once. Sequenced material: peripheral blood. The receptors originated from an older woman with acute or convalescent COVID-19.

The chain recombines TRBV3-1 (or the pseudogene TRBV3-2) with TRBJ2-5; 9 bases match TRBD2. The V and J ends lost 4 bases and 4 bases, in that order; junction bases with no gene match: 4. CDR1 and CDR2 from the germline V gene are LGHDT and YNNKEL (reference sequence). The CDR3 covers 14 residues. This chain's CDR3 is CASSPRGGPETQYF. CDR3 nucleotide sequence: TGTGCCAGCAGCCCGCGGGGGGGCCCAGAGACCCAGTACTTC.

The chain recombines TRBV12-3 or TRBV12-4 with TRBJ1-2, with unresolved D. The CDR3 runs to 11 residues. The V end lost 3 bases, the J end lost 9 bases, and 8 bases lay between the germline ends. The CDR3 reads CASSFPGSYTF. Written as DNA, the CDR3 is TGTGCCAGCAGTTTTCCGGGTAGCTACACCTTC.

This chain links TRBV10-3 with TRBJ1-1; D gene ambiguous. Germline-derived CDR1 and CDR2 are ENHRY and SYGVKD. V lost 7 bases and J lost 8, with 17 bases in between. The CDR3 contains 13 residues. The CDR3 loop is CAITTDLSAEAFF. CDR3 DNA: TGTGCCATCACTACCGACTTATCCGCGGAAGCTTTCTTT.

The chain uses TRBV4-3 and TRBJ1-4; D unresolved. The germline CDR1 and CDR2 sequences are LGHNA and YSLEER. The V end was cut by 3 bases, the J end by 4 bases, with 12 bases between. The CDR3 length is 15 residues. CDR3 sequence reads: CASSQTGFGNEKLFF. CDR3 nucleotides: TGCGCCAGCAGCCAGACGGGATTTGGTAATGAAAAACTGTTTTTT.

The gene calls are TRBV10-3 and TRBJ1-1; D possibly corresponds to TRBD1 (6 bases). This CDR3 is 17 amino acids long. Germline-derived CDR1 and CDR2 are ENHRY and SYGVKD. With 3 bases removed from V and 4 bases from J, the gap between germline ends came to 21 bases. CDR3 in DNA: TGTGCCATCAGTGAATGGGTTCAGGGGCCCCTGGGCACTGAAGCTTTCTTT. Encoded protein: CAISEWVQGPLGTEAFF.

The V gene is TRBV7-9, the J gene TRBJ2-7; TRBD2 matches 12 bases. Germline V gene lookup returns CDR1 SEHNR and CDR2 FQNEAQ (reference sequence). The V and J ends lost 4 bases and 2 bases, in that order; junction bases with no gene match: 6. This CDR3 spans 16 amino acids. CDR3: CASSSSGRAPTYEQYF. CDR3 sequence (DNA): TGTGCCAGCAGCTCTAGCGGGAGGGCCCCTACCTACGAGCAGTACTTC.

The chain carries TRBV6-5 and TRBJ1-1; D unresolved. The CDR3 has 15 amino acids. CDR1 MNHEY and CDR2 SVGAGI come from the germline V gene. The V end was cut by 2 bases, the J end by 1 base, with 11 bases between. The CDR3 coding sequence is TGTGCCAGCAGTTACACCCCTGGCAGGAACACTGAAGCTTTCTTT. It translates to CASSYTPGRNTEAFF.

The chain couples TRBV27 to TRBJ2-1, with D possibly TRBD2 on 5 matching bases. The V gene lost 7 bases and the J gene lost 6 bases, with 10 bases spanning the gap. This CDR3 spans 12 amino acids. Per the germline V gene, CDR1 is MNHEY and CDR2 is SMNVEV (reference sequence). CDR3 protein: CASKYRGNEQFF. CDR3 in DNA: TGTGCCAGCAAATATCGGGGCAATGAGCAGTTCTTC.

V usage is TRBV15 and J usage is TRBJ2-4, with TRBD1 matching 10 bases. After removal of 3 bases from V and 7 bases from J, the junction contained 6 bases not matched to a gene. The CDR3 has 15 residues. Germline V gene data show CDR1 as LNHNV and CDR2 as YYDKDF (reference sequence). In DNA, the CDR3 is TGTGCCACCAGCAGTGGGGACAGGGGAGGGAACATTCAGTACTTC. It specifies CATSSGDRGGNIQYF.

This clone occurred once. The same CDR3 arises from other DNA sequences in this sample as well. J is TRBJ2-7 and V is TRBV2, with D unclear. The germline V gene encodes CDR1 SNHLY and CDR2 FYNNEI. V gave up 4 bases and J gave up 3 bases, with 4 bases separating them. The CDR3 has 11 amino acids. The CDR3 nucleotides read TGTGCCAGCAGTGCCCTCTACGAGCAGTACTTC. As protein: CASSALYEQYF.

The gene calls are TRBV9 and TRBJ1-4, with TRBD1 identical over 8 bases. The CDR3 length is 14 residues. Germline loops: CDR1 SGDLS, CDR2 YYNGEE. V dropped 4 bases and J dropped 5; count of bases not matched to a gene: 4. The chain's CDR3 is CASSPGQGNEKLFF. The CDR3 DNA reads TGTGCCAGCAGCCCCGGACAGGGCAATGAAAAACTGTTTTTT.

V usage is TRBV13 and J usage is TRBJ2-5; a weak D match, TRBD2 (5 bases). Trimming took off 2 bases at V and 5 bases at J, with 18 bases between the two ends. The germline V gene encodes CDR1 PRHDT and CDR2 FYEKMQ (reference sequence). CDR3 size: 16 residues. DNA of the CDR3: TGTGCCAGCAGCTTAAAGAGGGTGGATAGGAGGGAGACCCAGTACTTC. Its translation: CASSLKRVDRRETQYF. The full variable domain, its missing parts supplied by reference TRBV13 and TRBJ2-5, is AAGVIQSPRHLIKEKRETATLKCYPIPRHDTVYWYQQGPGQDPQFLISFYEKMQSDKGSIPDRFSAQQFSDYHSELNMSSLELGDSALYFCASSLKRVDRRETQYFGPGTRLLVL.

About this clone itself: Germline and junction disagree at one end, which may indicate a read error. The CDR3 coding sequence is TGTGCCAGCAGGGAAGACAGCCACATAGCGGATTCACCCCTCCACTTT. Amino acid sequence: CASREDSHIADSPLHF. The rearrangement links TRBV2 to TRBJ1-6; TRBD1 might be the D (5 bases). CDR1 is SNHLY and CDR2 is FYNNEI in the germline V gene. The CDR3 consists of 16 residues.

The CDR3 DNA reads as TGTGCCAGCAGAATATGGGACAGGGAGGACTATGGCTACACCTTC. Translation: CASRIWDREDYGYTF. The chain carries TRBV6-5 and TRBJ1-2; the match to TRBD1 covers 9 bases. The CDR3 sequence is 15 residues long. The junction had 8 bases not matched to a gene; V was cut back by 6 bases and J by 3 bases. The germline CDR1 and CDR2 sequences are MNHEY and SVGAGI.

This chain joins TRBV9 and TRBJ1-1; the match to TRBD1 covers 9 bases. The V segment lost 0 bases and the J segment 5 bases; nucleotides outside the gene matches: 8. This CDR3 region has 16 residues. Germline CDR1 is SGDLS and CDR2 is YYNGEE. CDR3 nucleotides: TGTGCCAGCAGCGTAGTCGGACCGGGACAGGGAACTGAAGCTTTCTTT. Encoded protein: CASSVVGPGQGTEAFF.

The rearrangement links TRBV20-1 to TRBJ2-1, with 7 bases aligning to TRBD1. CDR1 and CDR2 from the germline V gene are DFQATT and SNEGSKA (reference sequence). J was trimmed by 3 bases and V by 3 bases; bases with no gene match: 8. This CDR3 spans 15 amino acids. CDR3 protein: CSASDLQGYYNEQFF. In DNA, the CDR3 is TGCAGTGCTAGTGATTTACAGGGGTACTACAATGAGCAGTTCTTC.

The chain recombines TRBV5-6 with TRBJ1-2; possibly TRBD1 for D (5 bases). The germline gives CDR1 SGHDT, CDR2 YYEEEE. This CDR3 is 13 amino acids long. V was pared by 2 bases and J by 8 bases, with 13 bases between. The CDR3 nucleotides read TGTGCCAGCAGCTTTGATCAAGACAGCGGCTACACCTTC. It is translated as CASSFDQDSGYTF.

The chain joins TRBV12-3 or TRBV12-4 to TRBJ2-5; D is possibly TRBD1 (6 bases). The CDR3 length is 12 residues. V was trimmed by 5 bases and J by 7 bases, leaving 11 bases between them. CDR3: CASSTGPTTQYF. CDR3 coding DNA: TGTGCCAGCAGTACAGGGCCTACGACCCAGTACTTC.

This clone was counted a few times. The rearrangement uses TRBV5-6 and TRBJ1-4, with D tentatively TRBD1 (6 bases). V lost 5 bases to trimming and J lost 8 bases, with 16 bases between them. This CDR3 is built from 14 residues. Germline values: CDR1 SGHDT, CDR2 YYEEEE. This chain's CDR3 is CASSPQGWLEKLFF. The CDR3 nucleotides are TGTGCCAGCAGTCCGCAGGGGTGGTTAGAAAAACTGTTTTTT.

The genes are TRBV10-3 and TRBJ1-5; D ambiguous. The germline gives CDR1 ENHRY, CDR2 SYGVKD. The CDR3 extends over 14 amino acids. Trimming stripped 3 bases from V and 7 bases from J, with 13 bases between. CDR3 nucleotides: TGTGCCATCAGTGAAGAGGCGTCGGGGCAGCCCCAGCATTTT. Encoded protein: CAISEEASGQPQHF.

The chain carries TRBV6-5 and TRBJ1-2, with 8 bases identical to TRBD1. Germline-derived CDR1 and CDR2 are MNHEY and SVGAGI. CDR3 length: 14 residues. The V segment lost 8 bases and the J segment 8 bases; nucleotides outside the gene matches: 13. In DNA form, the CDR3 reads TGTGCCAGCCGGACAGGGATCATCCCTAGCGGCTACACCTTC. Protein: CASRTGIIPSGYTF.